The 18 T cell receptor beta chains reported below all come from one sample, sequenced in a study of blood T cell repertoires in COVID-19. The assay was immunoSEQ multiplex PCR, and TCRdb's table has in-frame clones only and misses some. Seen here are some 150,000 clones, roughly 89% observed once, and the top ten hold 0.9% to 0.95%. Sequenced material: peripheral blood. These receptors all stem from a woman in her forties or fifties with acute or convalescent COVID-19.

This clone was counted only a few times. The chain carries TRBV9 and TRBJ1-2; 7 nucleotides line up with TRBD1. In germline, CDR1 is SGDLS, CDR2 YYNGEE. J gave up 3 bases and V 6 bases, and 2 bases lay outside the gene matches. The CDR3 has 12 residues. The CDR3 here is CASNQGDYGYTF. DNA of the CDR3: TGTGCCAGCAACCAGGGGGACTATGGCTACACCTTC.

This clone was seen just once. CDR3 sequence reads: CASSKRTSGRGDTQYF. The CDR3 DNA reads as TGTGCCAGTAGTAAACGGACTAGCGGGAGGGGAGATACGCAGTATTTT. This chain links TRBV19 with TRBJ2-3; the match to TRBD2 covers 15 bases. The germline V gene encodes CDR1 LNHDA and CDR2 SQIVND (reference sequence). Germline trimming cut 4 bases from V and 5 bases from J; bases unmatched to any gene: 4. The CDR3 runs 16 residues.

This chain joins TRBV19 and TRBJ2-2, with D maybe TRBD1 (6 bases). The CDR3 sequence is 17 residues long. Germline CDR1 LNHDA, CDR2 SQIVND (reference sequence). V lost 3 bases, J lost 3 bases, and 17 bases lay in between. The DNA for the CDR3 is TGTGCCAGTAGTATCATCAGGGGAAGTGGGGACACCGGGGAGCTGTTTTTT. It yields the protein CASSIIRGSGDTGELFF.

The chain has TRBV3-1 (or the pseudogene TRBV3-2) and TRBJ2-3, with TRBD2 matching 11 bases. The CDR3 has 16 residues. The trim removed 4 bases at V and 5 bases at J, leaving 8 bases unmatched. Germline assignment: CDR1 LGHDT and CDR2 YNNKEL (reference sequence). The CDR3 loop reads CASSPRVAGGRDTQYF. In DNA form, the CDR3 reads TGTGCCAGCAGCCCGAGGGTAGCGGGGGGGAGAGATACGCAGTATTTT.

The chain uses TRBV30 and TRBJ2-7, with D possibly being TRBD2 (7 bases). Germline CDR1 reads GTSNPN; CDR2 reads SVGIG (reference sequence). V was clipped by 1 base and J by 2 bases, with 15 bases between them. This CDR3 spans 15 amino acids. The CDR3 protein is CAWSEGGAAPYEQYF. CDR3 nucleotide sequence: TGTGCCTGGAGTGAGGGGGGGGCTGCCCCCTACGAGCAGTACTTC.

The chain joins TRBV5-1 to TRBJ1-2; 7 bases fit TRBD1. J gave up 5 bases and V 2 bases, and 3 bases lay outside the gene matches. In germline, CDR1 is SGHRS, CDR2 YFSETQ. The CDR3 has 13 amino acids. The CDR3 DNA reads as TGCGCCAGCAGCTTTAGACAGGGATATGGCTACACCTTC. Amino acids: CASSFRQGYGYTF.

This clone was detected once. V and J are TRBV28 and TRBJ2-3; TRBD2 matches at 11 bases. CDR3 length equals 18 residues. From germline, CDR1 is MDHEN and CDR2 SYDVKM. V trimming: 3 bases; J trimming: 3 bases; junction bases outside the gene matches: 11. The CDR3 bases are TGTGCCAGCAGTTTTTCCTTTAGCGGGGGGGCTAATACAGATACGCAGTATTTT. As protein: CASSFSFSGGANTDTQYF.

This chain uses TRBV19 with TRBJ1-2, with 8 bases fitting TRBD1. The CDR3 runs to 14 residues. Germline CDR1 LNHDA, CDR2 SQIVND (reference sequence). J lost 3 bases, V lost 5 bases, and 5 bases had no gene match. The CDR3 DNA sequence: TGTGCCAGTAGTGTTCGACAGGGGTACTATGGCTACACCTTC. It encodes CASSVRQGYYGYTF.

This chain connects TRBV19 to TRBJ2-2; 7 nucleotides agree with TRBD2. The CDR3 loop spans 18 amino acids. The germline gives CDR1 LNHDA, CDR2 SQIVND (reference sequence). After removal of 2 bases from V and 5 bases from J, the junction contained 14 bases not matched to a gene. The CDR3 reads CASSIYLSWGGETGELFF. The CDR3 DNA reads as TGTGCCAGTAGTATATATCTCTCGTGGGGGGGAGAGACCGGGGAGCTGTTTTTT.

A remark on this clone: The same CDR3 arises from other DNA sequences in this sample as well. The V and J genes are TRBV27 and TRBJ1-1, with D unresolved. Looked up from germline, CDR1 is MNHEY and CDR2 is SMNVEV (reference sequence). The CDR3 is made up of 13 amino acids. Trimming took 3 bases from V and 2 from J, leaving 7 bases between them. The CDR3 DNA reads TGTGCCAGCAGTTTTAGAGGTAACACTGAAGCTTTCTTT. Amino acids: CASSFRGNTEAFF.

The rearrangement links TRBV28 to TRBJ1-1; TRBD1 is a possible D gene (5 bases). Trimming stripped 4 bases from V and 1 base from J, with 13 bases between. The CDR3 contains 15 residues. Germline CDR1 reads MDHEN; CDR2 reads SYDVKM. DNA of the CDR3: TGTGCCAGCAGTTCCCTGGGGGGTTGGAACACTGAAGCTTTCTTT. Translating it yields CASSSLGGWNTEAFF.

The rearrangement joins TRBV7-6 to TRBJ2-3, with 12 bases matching TRBD2. Germline assignment: CDR1 SGHVS and CDR2 FNYEAQ. CDR3 length: 16 amino acids. With V trimmed by 4 bases and J by 5 bases, 7 bases remained unmatched. The DNA of the CDR3 is TGTGCCAGCAGCTCCAGACTAGCGGGGGATATAGATACGCAGTATTTT. It translates to CASSSRLAGDIDTQYF. The entire variable domain, with the rest obtained from reference TRBV7-6 and TRBJ2-3, is as follows: GAGVSQSPRYKVTKRGQDVALRCDPISGHVSLYWYRQALGQGPEFLTYFNYEAQQDKSGLPNDRFSAERPEGSISTLTIQRTEQRDSAMYRCASSSRLAGDIDTQYFGPGTRLTVL.

The chain carries TRBV24-1 and TRBJ1-2; 9 bases agree with TRBD1. The junction had 7 bases not matched to a gene; V was cut back by 9 bases and J by 3 bases. This CDR3 is 14 amino acids long. Germline loops: CDR1 KGHDR, CDR2 SFDVKD. Here the CDR3 reads CATQEQGAYYGYTF. The CDR3 DNA reads TGTGCCACCCAAGAACAGGGGGCCTACTATGGCTACACCTTC.

This chain links TRBV27 with TRBJ2-3, with TRBD1 matching 10 bases. The V and J ends lost 3 bases and 6 bases, in that order; junction bases with no gene match: 3. From germline, CDR1 is MNHEY and CDR2 SMNVEV (reference sequence). The CDR3 has 14 residues. This CDR3 reads CASSLGQGFDTQYF. For the CDR3, the DNA is TGTGCCAGCAGTTTGGGACAGGGGTTTGATACGCAGTATTTT.

This rearrangement joins TRBV11-2 to TRBJ2-3; D possibly corresponds to TRBD1 (6 bases). Trimming cost V 1 base and J 8 bases, with 13 bases left between them. There are 14 residues in the CDR3. CDR1 is SGHAT and CDR2 is FQNNGV in the germline V gene. The CDR3 region is CASSLAQGTGTQYF. The CDR3 region has the DNA TGTGCCAGCAGCTTAGCCCAGGGGACGGGTACGCAGTATTTT. The full variable domain, completed using reference TRBV11-2 and TRBJ2-3, is EAGVAQSPRYKIIEKRQSVAFWCNPISGHATLYWYQQILGQGPKLLIQFQNNGVVDDSQLPKDRFSAERLKGVDSTLKIQPAKLEDSAVYLCASSLAQGTGTQYFGPGTRLTVL.

This sequence joins TRBV6-2 or TRBV6-3 and TRBJ1-1, with D tentatively TRBD1 (5 bases). The CDR3 totals 13 residues. Germline V gives CDR1 MNHEY, CDR2 SVGEGT. Trimming left V 6 bases short and J 7 bases short, with 15 bases between. This chain's CDR3 is CASSRDSPLEAFF. In DNA, the CDR3 is TGTGCCAGCAGCAGGGACTCACCCCTTGAAGCTTTCTTT.

The chain is built from TRBV28 and TRBJ1-4; tentative D call: TRBD1 (6 bases). The germline gives CDR1 MDHEN, CDR2 SYDVKM. The V end was cut by 6 bases, the J end by 0 bases, with 29 bases between. The CDR3 loop spans 21 amino acids. The CDR3 loop reads CASSSHTLYPWTAATNEKLFF. The CDR3 DNA reads TGTGCCAGCAGCTCCCACACCCTCTACCCATGGACAGCGGCAACTAATGAAAAACTGTTTTTT.

The rearrangement uses TRBV19 and TRBJ2-3; D is possibly TRBD1 (5 bases). V lost 1 base, J lost 5 bases, and 16 bases lay in between. CDR3 size: 16 residues. Germline-derived CDR1 and CDR2 are LNHDA and SQIVND (reference sequence). CDR3 sequence (DNA): TGTGCCAGTAGTATAGTTGGCAGGGAAGGGGTAGATACGCAGTATTTT. It specifies CASSIVGREGVDTQYF.